The entry below describes one T cell receptor beta chain. In Seattle, patients joined the study during active infection and were tracked longitudinally. Original processing notes: Using reference gene primer amplification, nucleated cell counts were estimated. Data came from immunoSEQ multiplex PCR; TCRdb stores just in-frame clones and leaves some out. V and J calls and clone size follow that table, whereas D and trimming were derived from the DNA. Here the sample spans about 170,000 clones, under 90% being singletons. This sample is part of a study of blood T cell repertoires in COVID-19. Study summary: Acute and convalescent COVID-19 specimens originated in the United States, Italy and Spain. PBMCs, B-cell-depleted T cells, or T cells were the source of the cDNA or gDNA that made up the material.

There are 12 residues in the CDR3. Trimming shortened V by 4 bases and J by 6 bases, and 4 bases separated the two germline ends. CDR1 and CDR2 from the germline V gene are LNHNV and YYDKDF (reference sequence). The gene calls are TRBV15 and TRBJ1-6; D not resolved. Sequencing was carried out using peripheral blood. The origin of this receptor is a woman aged 70 to 79 with COVID-19, enrolled during active disease. The CDR3 coding sequence is TGTGCCACCAGCACCGTTAATTCACCCCTCCACTTT. Translated, it gives CATSTVNSPLHF.